This T cell receptor beta chain appears in the sequencing data of a study of blood T cell repertoires in COVID-19. At the level of the study: Acute and convalescent COVID-19 specimens originated in the United States, Italy and Spain.

All enrollees were about 18 to 89 years old and from about 25 US areas. Participants were placed into cohorts based on the clinical history they reported. Per the authors' pipeline: Amplifying reference gene primers gave estimates of nucleated cell counts. TCRdb's copy holds only in-frame clones and misses some; the assay was immunoSEQ multiplex PCR. V and J calls and clone size are given by that table; D and trimming were obtained from the DNA. The sample includes some 270,000 clones, roughly 85% of them seen just once. Looked up from germline, CDR1 is SQVTM and CDR2 is ANQGSEA. The CDR3 loop spans 13 amino acids. The V end lost 7 bases, the J end lost 5 bases, and 17 bases lay between the germline ends.

V usage is TRBV29-1 and J usage is TRBJ1-2; D possibly corresponds to TRBD1 (6 bases). Sequenced material: PBMCs or T cells enriched from blood (not recorded which). The TCR sequence derives from a woman aged 45-65 years with acute COVID-19. In DNA, the CDR3 is TGCAGCGACCGGACAGCCCAGTTGTATGGCTACACCTTC. This translates into CSDRTAQLYGYTF.